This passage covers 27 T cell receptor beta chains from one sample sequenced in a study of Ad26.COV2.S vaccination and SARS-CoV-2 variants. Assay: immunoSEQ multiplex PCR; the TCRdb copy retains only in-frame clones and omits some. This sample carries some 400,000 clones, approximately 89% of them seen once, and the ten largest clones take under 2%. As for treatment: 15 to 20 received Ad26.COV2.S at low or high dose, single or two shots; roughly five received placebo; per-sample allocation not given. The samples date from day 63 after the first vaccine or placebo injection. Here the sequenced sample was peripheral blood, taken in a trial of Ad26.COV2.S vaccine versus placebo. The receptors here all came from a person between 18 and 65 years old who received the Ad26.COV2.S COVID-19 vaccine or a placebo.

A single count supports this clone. The CDR3 loop is CASSFGAAGLYNEQFF. CDR3 DNA: TGTGCCAGTAGTTTTGGGGCCGCAGGATTATACAATGAGCAGTTCTTC. The gene calls are TRBV19 and TRBJ2-1, with TRBD1 as a possible D gene (5 bases). The CDR3 is 16 residues long. From germline, CDR1 is LNHDA and CDR2 SQIVND (reference sequence). Trimming removed 5 bases from V and 4 bases from J, with 18 bases in between.

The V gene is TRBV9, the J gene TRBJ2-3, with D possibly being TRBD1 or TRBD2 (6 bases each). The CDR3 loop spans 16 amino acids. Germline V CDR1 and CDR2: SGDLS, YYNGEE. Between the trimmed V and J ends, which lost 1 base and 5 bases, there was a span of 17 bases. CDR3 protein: CASSVRGDGLGDTQYF. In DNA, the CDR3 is TGTGCCAGCAGCGTAAGGGGGGACGGGCTGGGAGATACGCAGTATTTT.

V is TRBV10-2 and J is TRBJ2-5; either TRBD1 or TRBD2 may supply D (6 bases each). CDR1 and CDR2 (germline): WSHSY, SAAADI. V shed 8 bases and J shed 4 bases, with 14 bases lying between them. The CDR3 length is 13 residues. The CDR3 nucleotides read TGCGCCAGCGTCGGGGGCCTATTAGAGACCCAGTACTTC. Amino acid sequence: CASVGGLLETQYF.

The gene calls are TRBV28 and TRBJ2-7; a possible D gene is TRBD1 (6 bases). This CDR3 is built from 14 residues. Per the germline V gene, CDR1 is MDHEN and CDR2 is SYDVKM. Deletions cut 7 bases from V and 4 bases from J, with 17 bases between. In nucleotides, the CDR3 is TGTGCCAGCAAATACAGGGAACCTTCATACGAGCAGTACTTC. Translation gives CASKYREPSYEQYF.

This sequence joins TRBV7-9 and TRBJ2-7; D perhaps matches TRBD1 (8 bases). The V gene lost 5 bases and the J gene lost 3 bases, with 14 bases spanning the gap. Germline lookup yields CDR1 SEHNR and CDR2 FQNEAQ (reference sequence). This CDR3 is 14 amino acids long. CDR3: CASSPTGGGYEQYF. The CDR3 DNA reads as TGTGCCAGCAGCCCAACAGGGGGGGGCTACGAGCAGTACTTC.

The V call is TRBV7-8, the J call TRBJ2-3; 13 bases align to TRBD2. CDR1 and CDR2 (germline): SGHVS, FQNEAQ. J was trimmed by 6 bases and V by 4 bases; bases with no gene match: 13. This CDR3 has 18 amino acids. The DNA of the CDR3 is TGTGCCAGCAGCTCCGCGGCAGGACTAGCGGGAGAGGCGGATACGCAGTATTTT. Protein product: CASSSAAGLAGEADTQYF.

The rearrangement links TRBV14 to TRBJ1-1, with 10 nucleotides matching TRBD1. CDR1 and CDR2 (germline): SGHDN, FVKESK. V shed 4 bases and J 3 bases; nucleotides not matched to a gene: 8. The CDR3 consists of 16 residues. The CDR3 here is CASSLLDRGGDTEAFF. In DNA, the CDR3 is TGTGCCAGCAGCCTTCTGGACAGGGGGGGGGACACTGAAGCTTTCTTT.

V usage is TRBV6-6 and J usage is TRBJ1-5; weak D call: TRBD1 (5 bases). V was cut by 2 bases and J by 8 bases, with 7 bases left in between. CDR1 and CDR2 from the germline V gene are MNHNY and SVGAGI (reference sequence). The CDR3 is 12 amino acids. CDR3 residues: CASSYGGEPQHF. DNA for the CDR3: TGTGCCAGCAGTTACGGGGGGGAGCCCCAGCATTTT.

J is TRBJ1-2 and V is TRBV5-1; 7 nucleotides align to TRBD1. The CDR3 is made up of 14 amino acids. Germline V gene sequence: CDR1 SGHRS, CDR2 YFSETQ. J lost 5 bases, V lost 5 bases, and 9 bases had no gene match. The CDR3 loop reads CASRRDRSIYGYTF. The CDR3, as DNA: TGCGCCAGCAGACGGGACAGATCTATTTATGGCTACACCTTC.

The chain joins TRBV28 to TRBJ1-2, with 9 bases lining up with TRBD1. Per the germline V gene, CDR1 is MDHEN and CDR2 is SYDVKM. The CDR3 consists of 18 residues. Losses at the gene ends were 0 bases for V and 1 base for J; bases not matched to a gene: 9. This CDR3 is CASSLWRQGVGYNYGYTF. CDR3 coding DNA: TGTGCCAGCAGTTTATGGCGACAGGGGGTCGGGTATAACTATGGCTACACCTTC.

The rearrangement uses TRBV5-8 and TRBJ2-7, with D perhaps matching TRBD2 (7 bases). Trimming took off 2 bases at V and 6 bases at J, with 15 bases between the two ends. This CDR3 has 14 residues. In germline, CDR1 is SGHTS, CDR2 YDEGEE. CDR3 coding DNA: TGTGCCAGCAGCTTCCGCGGGGGCGCGTCCGAGCAGTACTTC. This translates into CASSFRGGASEQYF.

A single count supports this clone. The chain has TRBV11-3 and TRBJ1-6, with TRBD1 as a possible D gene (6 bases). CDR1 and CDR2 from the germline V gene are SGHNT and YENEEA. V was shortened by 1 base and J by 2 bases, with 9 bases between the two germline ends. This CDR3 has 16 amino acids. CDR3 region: CASSLGGTPYNSPLHF. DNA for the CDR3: TGTGCCAGCAGCTTAGGCGGGACACCCTATAATTCACCCCTCCACTTT.

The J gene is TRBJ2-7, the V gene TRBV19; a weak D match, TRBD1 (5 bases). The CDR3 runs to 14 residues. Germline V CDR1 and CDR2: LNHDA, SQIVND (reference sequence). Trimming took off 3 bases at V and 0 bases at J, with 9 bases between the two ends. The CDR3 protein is CASSIRGHSYEQYF. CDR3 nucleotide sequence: TGTGCCAGTAGTATTAGGGGTCACTCCTACGAGCAGTACTTC.

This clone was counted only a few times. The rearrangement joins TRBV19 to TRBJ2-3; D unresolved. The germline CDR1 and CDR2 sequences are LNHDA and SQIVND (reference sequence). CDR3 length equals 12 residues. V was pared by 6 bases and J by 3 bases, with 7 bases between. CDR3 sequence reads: CASSDLTDTQYF. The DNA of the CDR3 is TGTGCCAGTAGCGACTTAACAGATACGCAGTATTTT.

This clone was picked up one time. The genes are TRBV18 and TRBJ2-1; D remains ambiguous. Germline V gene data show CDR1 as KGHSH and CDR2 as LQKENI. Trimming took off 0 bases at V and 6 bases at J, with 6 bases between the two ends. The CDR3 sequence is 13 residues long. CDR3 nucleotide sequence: TGTGCCAGCTCACCACCCCTCCTCAATGAGCAGTTCTTC. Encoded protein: CASSPPLLNEQFF.

CDR3 in amino acids: CAISVPPTGHTGELFF. The CDR3 nucleotides are TGTGCCATCAGTGTTCCCCCAACAGGGCACACCGGGGAGCTGTTTTTT. This chain joins TRBV10-3 and TRBJ2-2; D is perhaps TRBD1 (6 bases). With 4 bases removed from V and 3 bases from J, the gap between germline ends came to 15 bases. This CDR3 is 16 amino acids long. CDR1 and CDR2 (germline): ENHRY, SYGVKD.

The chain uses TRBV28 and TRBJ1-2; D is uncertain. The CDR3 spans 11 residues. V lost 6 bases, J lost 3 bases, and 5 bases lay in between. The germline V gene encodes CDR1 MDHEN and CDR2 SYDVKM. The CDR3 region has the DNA TGTGCCAGCAGAGCAGACTATGGCTACACCTTC. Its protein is CASRADYGYTF.

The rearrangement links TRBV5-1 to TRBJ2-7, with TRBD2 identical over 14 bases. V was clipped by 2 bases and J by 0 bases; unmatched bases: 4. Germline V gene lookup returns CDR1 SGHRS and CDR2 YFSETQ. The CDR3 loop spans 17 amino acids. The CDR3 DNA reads TGCGCCAGCAGCTTTGGACTAGCGGGAGGCAACTCCTACGAGCAGTACTTC. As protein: CASSFGLAGGNSYEQYF.

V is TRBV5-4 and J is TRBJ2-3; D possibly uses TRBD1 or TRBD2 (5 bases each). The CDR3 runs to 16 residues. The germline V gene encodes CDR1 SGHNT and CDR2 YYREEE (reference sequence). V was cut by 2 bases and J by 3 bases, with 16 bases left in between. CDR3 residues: CASSFGAELGTDTQYF. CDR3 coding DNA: TGTGCCAGCAGCTTCGGGGCAGAATTAGGAACAGATACGCAGTATTTT. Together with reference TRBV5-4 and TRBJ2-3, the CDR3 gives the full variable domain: ETGVTQSPTHLIKTRGQQVTLRCSSQSGHNTVSWYQQALGQGPQFIFQYYREEENGRGNFPPRFSGLQFPNYSSELNVNALELDDSALYLCASSFGAELGTDTQYFGPGTRLTVL.

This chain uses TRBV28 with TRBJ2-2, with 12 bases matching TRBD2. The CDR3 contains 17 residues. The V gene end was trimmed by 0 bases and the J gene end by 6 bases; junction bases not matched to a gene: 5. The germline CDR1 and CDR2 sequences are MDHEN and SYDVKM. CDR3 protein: CASSLWSLAGGPGELFF. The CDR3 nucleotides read TGTGCCAGCAGTTTATGGTCACTAGCGGGAGGTCCCGGGGAGCTGTTTTTT.

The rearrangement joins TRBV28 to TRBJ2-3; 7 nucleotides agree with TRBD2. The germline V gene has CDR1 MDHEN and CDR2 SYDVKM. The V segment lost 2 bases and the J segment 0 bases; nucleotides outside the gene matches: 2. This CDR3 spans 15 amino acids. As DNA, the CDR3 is TGTGCCAGCAGTTTAGCGGGAGCTAGCACAGATACGCAGTATTTT. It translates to CASSLAGASTDTQYF.

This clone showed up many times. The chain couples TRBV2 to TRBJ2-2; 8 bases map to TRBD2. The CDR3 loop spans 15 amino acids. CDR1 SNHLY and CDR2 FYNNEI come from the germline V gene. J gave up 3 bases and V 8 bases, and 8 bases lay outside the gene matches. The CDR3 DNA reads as TGTGCCAGCCGGAAGGGACTAGGCGACACCGGGGAGCTGTTTTTT. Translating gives CASRKGLGDTGELFF.

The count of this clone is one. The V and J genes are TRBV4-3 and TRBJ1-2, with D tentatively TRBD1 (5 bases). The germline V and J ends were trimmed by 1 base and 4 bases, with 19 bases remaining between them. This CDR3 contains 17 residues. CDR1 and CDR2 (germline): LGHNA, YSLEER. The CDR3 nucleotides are TGCGCCAGCAGCCAAGGCATTACCGGGGCCACTGCCTATGGCTACACCTTC. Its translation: CASSQGITGATAYGYTF.

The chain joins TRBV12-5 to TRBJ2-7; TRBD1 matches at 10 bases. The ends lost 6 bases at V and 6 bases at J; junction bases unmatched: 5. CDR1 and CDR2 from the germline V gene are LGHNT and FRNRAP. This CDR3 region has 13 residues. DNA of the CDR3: TGTGCTAGTGGGCACCGGGACAGGGGCGAGCAGTACTTC. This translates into CASGHRDRGEQYF.

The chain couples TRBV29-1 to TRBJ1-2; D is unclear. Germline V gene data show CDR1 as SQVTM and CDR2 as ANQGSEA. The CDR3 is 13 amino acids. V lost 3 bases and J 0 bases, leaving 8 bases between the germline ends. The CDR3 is CSVDPATNYGYTF. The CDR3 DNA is TGCAGCGTTGACCCGGCCACTAACTATGGCTACACCTTC.

DNA of the CDR3: TGCGCCAGCAGCTTGTCAGGGGAAGGGGAGTTCTTC. This encodes CASSLSGEGEFF. V and J are TRBV5-1 and TRBJ2-1, with a possible D match to TRBD1 (6 bases). Trimming took 1 base from V and 14 from J, leaving 13 bases between them. Per the germline V gene, CDR1 is SGHRS and CDR2 is YFSETQ. This CDR3 contains 12 residues.

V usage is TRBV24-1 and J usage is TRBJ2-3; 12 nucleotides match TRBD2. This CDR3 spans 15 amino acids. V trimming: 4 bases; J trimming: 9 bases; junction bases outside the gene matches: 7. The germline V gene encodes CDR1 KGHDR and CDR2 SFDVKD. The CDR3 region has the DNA TGTGCCACCAGTGACCCAAGGACTAGCGGGACCACGCAGTATTTT. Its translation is CATSDPRTSGTTQYF.